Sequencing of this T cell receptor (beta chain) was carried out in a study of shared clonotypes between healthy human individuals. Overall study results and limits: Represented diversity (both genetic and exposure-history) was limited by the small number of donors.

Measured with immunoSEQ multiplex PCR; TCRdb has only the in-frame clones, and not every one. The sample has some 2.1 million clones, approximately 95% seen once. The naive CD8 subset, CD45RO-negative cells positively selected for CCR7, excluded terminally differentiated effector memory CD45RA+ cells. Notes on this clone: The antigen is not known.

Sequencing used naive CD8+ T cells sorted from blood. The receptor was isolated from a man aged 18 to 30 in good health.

CDR3 in amino acids: CASSHRDFTDTQYF. The CDR3 DNA reads TGTGCCAGCAGCCACCGGGACTTCACAGATACGCAGTATTTT. The chain employs TRBV2 and TRBJ2-3; D perhaps matches TRBD2 (6 bases). In germline, CDR1 is SNHLY, CDR2 FYNNEI. The CDR3 runs to 14 residues. V gave up 6 bases and J gave up 2 bases, with 12 bases separating them.